These T cell receptor beta chains were read from a single sample in a study of early T cells in non-severe SARS-CoV-2 infection. In TCRdb, the 5' RACE reads were re-called with MiXCR into one record per CDR3 protein. The repertoire holds about 64,000 distinct CDR3 sequences, with approximately 10% as singletons. The sequenced sample was whole blood, obtained at baseline. The receptors originated from an adult who was a healthcare worker with PCR-confirmed SARS-CoV-2 infection or an uninfected control (not recorded which). Each CDR3 is given with its conserved first and last residue. Fields, in order: J gene, V gene, D gene, clone size, CDR3 protein, CDR3 DNA. A D gene is named only where the DNA matches it firmly. The listing skips clone size in some rows; elsewhere it reads once, few, many or a size class.

j_call: TRBJ2-5; v_call: TRBV28; d_call: .; clone_size: once; cdr3_aa: CASSDAETQYF; cdr3_nt: TGTGCCAGCTCCGACGCGGAGACCCAGTACTTC
j_call: TRBJ2-3; v_call: TRBV6-5; d_call: .; clone_size: many; cdr3_aa: CASSYSSPRNLGRSDTQYF; cdr3_nt: TGTGCCAGCAGTTACTCGTCCCCCCGCAATCTAGGAAGGTCAGATACGCAGTATTTT
j_call: TRBJ2-5; v_call: TRBV19; d_call: TRBD1; clone_size: .; cdr3_aa: CASSTYRGRETQYF; cdr3_nt: TGTGCCAGTAGTACCTACAGGGGTAGAGAGACCCAGTACTTC
j_call: TRBJ2-4; v_call: TRBV29-1; d_call: .; clone_size: few; cdr3_aa: CSVLESGGDLAKNIQYF; cdr3_nt: TGCAGCGTCCTCGAATCGGGGGGCGATCTAGCCAAAAACATTCAGTACTTC
j_call: TRBJ2-2; v_call: TRBV11-2; d_call: .; clone_size: .; cdr3_aa: CASSSLLGATGELFF; cdr3_nt: TGTGCCAGCAGTTCATTATTAGGAGCCACCGGGGAGCTGTTTTTT
j_call: TRBJ1-2; v_call: TRBV12-3/TRBV12-4; d_call: .; clone_size: few; cdr3_aa: CASSLEWGLYYGYTF; cdr3_nt: TGTGCCAGCAGTTTAGAGTGGGGGCTCTACTATGGCTACACCTTC
j_call: TRBJ2-7; v_call: TRBV12-3/TRBV12-4; d_call: .; clone_size: many; cdr3_aa: CASSLAGASYEQYF; cdr3_nt: TGTGCCAGCAGTTTAGCCGGGGCCTCCTACGAGCAGTACTTC
j_call: TRBJ2-2; v_call: TRBV6-2/TRBV6-3; d_call: .; clone_size: .; cdr3_aa: CASSPTYTGELFF; cdr3_nt: TGTGCCAGCAGCCCCACCTACACCGGGGAGCTGTTTTTT
j_call: TRBJ1-5; v_call: TRBV2; d_call: .; clone_size: many; cdr3_aa: CASSGRTGNQPQHF; cdr3_nt: TGTGCCAGCAGTGGCAGGACCGGCAATCAGCCCCAGCATTTT
j_call: TRBJ1-2; v_call: TRBV7-9; d_call: .; clone_size: few; cdr3_aa: CASSGRDDGRNYGYTF; cdr3_nt: TGTGCCAGCAGCGGCCGGGACGACGGACGTAACTATGGCTACACCTTC
j_call: TRBJ1-1; v_call: TRBV5-1; d_call: .; clone_size: .; cdr3_aa: CASGGRESEAFF; cdr3_nt: TGCGCCAGCGGTGGCAGAGAGAGTGAAGCTTTCTTT
j_call: TRBJ1-1; v_call: TRBV6-1; d_call: TRBD1; clone_size: few; cdr3_aa: CASRLANRGVRTEAFF; cdr3_nt: TGTGCCAGCAGATTGGCCAACAGGGGTGTAAGGACTGAAGCTTTCTTT
j_call: TRBJ2-1; v_call: TRBV20-1; d_call: .; clone_size: many; cdr3_aa: CSASRNNEQFF; cdr3_nt: TGCAGTGCTAGTCGGAACAATGAGCAGTTCTTC
j_call: TRBJ1-1; v_call: TRBV29-1; d_call: .; clone_size: few; cdr3_aa: CSIPPDRGLLGTEAFF; cdr3_nt: TGCAGCATCCCACCGGACAGAGGGTTGCTAGGGACTGAAGCTTTCTTT
j_call: TRBJ2-2; v_call: TRBV25-1; d_call: .; clone_size: few; cdr3_aa: CASSAAGNTGELFF; cdr3_nt: TGTGCCAGCAGTGCGGCGGGGAACACCGGGGAGCTGTTTTTT
j_call: TRBJ1-1; v_call: TRBV7-2; d_call: .; clone_size: .; cdr3_aa: CASSLHKAGPEAFF; cdr3_nt: TGTGCCAGCAGCCTCCACAAGGCGGGCCCTGAAGCTTTCTTT